This record covers a single TCR beta chain. The antigen remains unidentified. The data were taken from a study of CD8+ T cells in alopecia areata. Broader study findings: Whereas mice showed it more clearly, TCR sharing across patients was murkier, possibly because of HLA. Tofacitinib produced a significant decrease in scalp clonality and in expanded CD8+ clones among the top 100. Resident alphabeta T cells of normal skin are also sequenced in scalp samples.

Treatment given: oral pan-JAK inhibitor, 5-10 mg twice daily. Cell sorting was applied to PBMCs, and CD4+ and CD8+ T cells were collected. The CDR3 extends over 14 amino acids. Germline V gene sequence: CDR1 MNHNY, CDR2 SVGAGI (reference sequence). The authors extracted RNA and reverse transcribed it into cDNA as the sequencing template. Data came from immunoSEQ multiplex PCR; TCRdb stores just in-frame clones and leaves some out. The table lists 150,000 to 200,000 clones, roughly three fifths of them singletons. Specimen: CD8+ T cells sorted from blood, collected at week 24, from a patient treated with tofacitinib. This receptor was obtained from a human donor with alopecia areata. The chain recombines TRBV6-6 with TRBJ2-5; the D is unclear. The J call could be wrong; TRBJ2-7 is a better fit for the DNA end. The CDR3 sequence is CASSYDVISYEQYF. CDR3 sequence (DNA): TGTGCCAGCAGTTACGATGTCATTTCCTACGAGCAGTACTTC.